These T cell receptor beta chains were read from a single sample in a study of tumor-infiltrating lymphocytes in primary liver carcinoma. TCRdb itself ran the multiplex PCR reads through MiXCR, one entry per CDR3 protein. The repertoire has 20,000 to 25,000 distinct CDR3 sequences, 60% to 80% of them found once; the top ten carry 35% to 50%. The sequencing input was liver tumor tissue from sampling region 1. The receptor set was obtained from a woman between 25 and 40 years old with primary liver carcinoma and hepatitis B virus infection. Both conserved end residues are part of each CDR3. Each record gives: D gene, clone size, CDR3 length, V gene, J gene, CDR3 DNA, CDR3 protein. D genes are given only for firm matches. Only some rows state a clone size, as once, few, many or a class for expanded clones.

>-|few|13|TRBV7-2|TRBJ2-1
TGTGCCAGCAGCTTGACTAGAGGTGGGGAGCAGTTCTTC
CASSLTRGGEQFF
>-|-|15|TRBV6-6|TRBJ1-1
TGTGCCAGCAGGCCGGGGGTAGTGGCGCCCACTGAAGCTTTCTTT
CASRPGVVAPTEAFF
>-|-|13|TRBV15|TRBJ1-4
TGTGCCACCAGCAGAGATCGAGGTGAAATAATGTTTTTT
CATSRDRGEIMFF
>-|many|12|TRBV7-9|TRBJ1-1
TGTGCCAGCAGCTTAAGCCAGGGCACGAGGTTCTTT
CASSLSQGTRFF
>TRBD2|-|19|TRBV11-3|TRBJ2-3
TGTGCTAACAGCTTAGGTTTTGGAGCGGGAGCAGGAGGCACAGGTACGCAGTATTTT
CANSLGFGAGAGGTGTQYF
>-|-|15|TRBV11-3|TRBJ1-6
TGTGCCAGCAGGGTTAAGTGGAACTATAATTCACCCCTCCACTTT
CASRVKWNYNSPLHF
>-|once|16|TRBV12-3/TRBV12-4|TRBJ1-3
-
CASGGVATGAGNTIYF
>-|-|16|TRBV11-3|TRBJ2-1
TGTGCCGGTAGTTTAACGGGACACGGCATCTTGGATGAGCAGTTCTTC
CAGSLTGHGILDEQFF
>-|-|16|TRBV11-2|TRBJ2-1
TGTGCCAGCTCATTTAGAATCGGGAGAGTGGGCAATGAACAGTTCTTC
CASSFRIGRVGNEQFF
>-|once|15|TRBV25-1|TRBJ2-3
TGTGCCAGCAGTGCCGAACGGAGGGGTGGAGTTGCGCAGTATTTT
CASSAERRGGVAQYF
>-|-|16|TRBV6-5|TRBJ1-6
TGTGCCAGCAATAAACAGTCTGCCATACATAATTCATCCCTCCATTTT
CASNKQSAIHNSSLHF
>-|-|17|TRBV5-4|TRBJ2-3
TGTGCCAGCACCCTAGATGGACACCCTCCACCCACAGATACGCAGTATTTT
CASTLDGHPPPTDTQYF
>-|once|16|TRBV11-1|TRBJ2-2
TGTGCCAGAAGCTTAGTGGGGGGTACGAACACTGGGGAGCTGGTTTTT
CARSLVGGTNTGELVF
>TRBD2|-|18|TRBV5-4|TRBJ2-3
TGTATCAGCAGTAACCCGGCGGTTAGCGGGAGTCGGACAGATACGCAGTATTTT
CISSNPAVSGSRTDTQYF
>-|-|13|TRBV6-2/TRBV6-3|TRBJ1-5
TGTGCCAGCAGTTACTCTTTCAATCAGCCCCAGCATTTT
CASSYSFNQPQHF
>-|-|17|TRBV5-4|TRBJ2-3
TGTGCCAGCAGCGTAGACGGAAACCCTCCAACCACAGATACGCAGTATTTT
CASSVDGNPPTTDTQYF
>TRBD2|few|15|TRBV11-1|TRBJ2-1
TGTGCCAGCAGGACCGGGACTAGCGGTTACAATGAGCAGTTCTTC
CASRTGTSGYNEQFF
>-|-|18|TRBV6-2/TRBV6-3|TRBJ2-1
TGTGCCAGCAGTTACTCTGCTGGTGGGAGCTTCATTTACAATGTCCAGTTCTTC
CASSYSAGGSFIYNVQFF
>-|once|14|TRBV29-1|TRBJ2-3
TGCAGTGTTGAGGAACTAAGTTCCACAGATACGCACTATTTT
CSVEELSSTDTHYF
>TRBD2|-|14|TRBV5-1|TRBJ2-7
TGCACCAGCAGGTCAGCGGGGACCCTCTACGAGCAGTACTTC
CTSRSAGTLYEQYF
>-|-|15|TRBV10-3|TRBJ2-5
TGTGTCATCTGTGGGTCGGCTTCCAGACAAGAGACCCAGTACTTC
CVICGSASRQETQYF
>-|once|13|TRBV12-3/TRBV12-4|TRBJ2-1
TGTGCCAGCATCACTCTTGGGGCCAATGAGCAGTTCTTC
CASITLGANEQFF
>-|-|20|TRBV28|TRBJ1-2
TGTGCCAGCTCCACGGGAAGACTAGTTCCCAGTCAGCACACTAACTATGGCTACACCTTC
CASSTGRLVPSQHTNYGYTF
>TRBD1|-|11|TRBV29-1|TRBJ2-3
TGCAGCGTGGCGGACAGGGAGAGAGTGTATTTT
CSVADRERVYF
>-|-|14|TRBV11-2|TRBJ2-5
TGTGCCAGCAGATGGGACGGAACCCAAGAGACCCAGTACTTT
CASRWDGTQETQYF
>-|-|11|TRBV6-1|TRBJ2-2
TGTGCCTGCAGTGCTATCGGGGAGCTGTTTTTT
CACSAIGELFF
>-|-|18|TRBV4-3|TRBJ2-7
TGCGCCAGCAGCCAAGCTGCGACGGGGCGTCACATTAGCTACGAGCAGTATTTC
CASSQAATGRHISYEQYF
>-|-|12|TRBV30|TRBJ1-1
TGTACCATAGAGGGACTGAACACTGAAGCTTTCTTT
CTIEGLNTEAFF
>TRBD1|-|12|TRBV28|TRBJ1-5
TGTACCAGTGGGCCAGGGGGATGGCTCCAGCATTTT
CTSGPGGWLQHF
>TRBD1|-|20|TRBV11-2|TRBJ1-1
TGTGCCGGCAGCGCTCGAGACAGGGGGCGCAAGAGGTGGAGTAACAGTAAAGCTTTCTTT
CAGSARDRGRKRWSNSKAFF
>-|-|17|TRBV11-2|TRBJ2-7
TGTGCCGGCAGTCAGATCAGGGGAGACGATCCCTGCTACGAGCAGTACTTT
CAGSQIRGDDPCYEQYF
>-|-|16|TRBV11-3|TRBJ2-1
TGTGCCGGCGGTTCAACGGGACACGGCTTCTTAGATGAGCAGTTCTTC
CAGGSTGHGFLDEQFF
>TRBD2|medium-sized|20|TRBV6-2/TRBV6-3|TRBJ2-1
TGTGCCAGCAGTTACGGCAGTGCGGGTCTAGCGGGAGGGCCTAACAATGAGCAGTTCTTC
CASSYGSAGLAGGPNNEQFF
>-|-|16|TRBV5-1|TRBJ2-1
TGCGCCAACACCCCGTCCCCGGACTATTCCTACAATGAGCAATTCTTC
CANTPSPDYSYNEQFF